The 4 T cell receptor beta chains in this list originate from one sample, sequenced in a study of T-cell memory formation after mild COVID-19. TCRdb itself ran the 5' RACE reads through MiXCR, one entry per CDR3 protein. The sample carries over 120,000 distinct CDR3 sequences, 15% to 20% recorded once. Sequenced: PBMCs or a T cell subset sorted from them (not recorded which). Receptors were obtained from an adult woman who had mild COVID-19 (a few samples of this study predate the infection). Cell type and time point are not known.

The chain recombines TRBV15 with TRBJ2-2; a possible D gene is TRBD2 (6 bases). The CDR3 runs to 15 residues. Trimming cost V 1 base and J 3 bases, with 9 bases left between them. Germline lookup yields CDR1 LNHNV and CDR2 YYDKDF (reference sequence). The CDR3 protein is CATSRGLVDTGELFF. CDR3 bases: TGTGCCACCAGCAGAGGACTAGTGGACACCGGGGAGCTGTTTTTT.

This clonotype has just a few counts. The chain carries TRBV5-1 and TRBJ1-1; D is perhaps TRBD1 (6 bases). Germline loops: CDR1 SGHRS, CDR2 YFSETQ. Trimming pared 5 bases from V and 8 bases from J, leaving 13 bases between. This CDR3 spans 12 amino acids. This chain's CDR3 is CASRNVDREAFF. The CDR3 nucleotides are TGCGCCAGCAGAAACGTAGACAGGGAAGCTTTCTTT.

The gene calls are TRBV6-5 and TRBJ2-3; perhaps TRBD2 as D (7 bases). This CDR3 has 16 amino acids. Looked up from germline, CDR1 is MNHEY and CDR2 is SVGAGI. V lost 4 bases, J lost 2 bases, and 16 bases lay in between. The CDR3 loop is CASSSHGGASTDTQYF. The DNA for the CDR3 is TGTGCCAGCAGTTCGCATGGGGGGGCCTCCACAGATACGCAGTATTTT.

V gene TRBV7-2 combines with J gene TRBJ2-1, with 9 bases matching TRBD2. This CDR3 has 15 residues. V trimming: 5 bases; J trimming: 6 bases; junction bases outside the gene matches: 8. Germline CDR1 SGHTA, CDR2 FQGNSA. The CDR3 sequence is CASSRIAGAANEQFF. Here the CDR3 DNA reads TGTGCCAGCAGCCGCATAGCGGGAGCAGCCAATGAGCAGTTCTTC.